A selection of T cell receptor beta chains follows, all from one sample in a study of cytomegalovirus exposure and HLA in healthy donors. The repertoire was sequenced with immunoSEQ multiplex PCR; TCRdb's copy has only in-frame clones and lacks some. The sample has about 110,000 clones; 65% to 90% are singletons. The material sequenced was PBMCs. These receptors were obtained from a young man in good health and CMV-seropositive. The CDR3 runs from the conserved cysteine through the conserved F or W. The D gene is left open where the match is weak. The listing skips clone size in some rows; elsewhere it reads once, few, many or a size class.

d_call j_call v_call cdr3_length clone_size cdr3_aa cdr3_nt
- TRBJ2-1 TRBV6-1 13 - CASSETGNNEQFF TGTGCCAGCAGTGAAACAGGGAACAATGAGCAGTTCTTC
TRBD1 TRBJ2-2 TRBV7-2 15 - CASSPWTGGTEELFF TGTGCCAGCAGCCCATGGACAGGGGGGACCGAGGAGCTGTTTTTT
- TRBJ1-5 TRBV6-5 15 few CASSPQPGTNQPQHF TGTGCCAGCAGTCCCCAGCCCGGGACAAATCAGCCCCAGCATTTT
- TRBJ2-7 TRBV6-1 15 - CASSEAGLTSYEQYF TGTGCCAGCAGTGAAGCGGGACTCACCTCCTACGAGCAGTACTTC
TRBD1 TRBJ1-5 TRBV5-4 14 - CASSSGGANQPQHF TGTGCCAGCAGCTCAGGGGGCGCGAATCAGCCCCAGCATTTT
- TRBJ2-5 TRBV7-2 16 - CASSLGSRAYQETQYF TGTGCCAGCAGCTTAGGGTCGCGGGCCTATCAAGAGACCCAGTACTTC
TRBD1 TRBJ1-1 TRBV28 15 - CASRSTGIDSTEAFF TGTGCCAGCAGATCGACAGGGATTGACTCCACTGAAGCTTTCTTT
- TRBJ2-1 TRBV28 15 - CASSPGTFSYNEQFF TGTGCCAGCAGTCCCGGGACTTTCTCCTACAATGAGCAGTTCTTC
- TRBJ1-5 TRBV30 13 - CAWSPGSNQPQHF TGTGCCTGGAGTCCGGGGAGCAATCAGCCCCAGCATTTT
TRBD1 TRBJ1-1 TRBV7-9 13 - CASSLEGGVEAFF TGTGCCAGCAGCTTAGAAGGGGGCGTTGAAGCTTTCTTT
TRBD2 TRBJ2-2 TRBV7-2 16 - CASSPSAGANTGELFF TGTGCCAGCAGCCCCTCAGCGGGGGCGAACACCGGGGAGCTGTTTTTT
- TRBJ1-1 TRBV15 15 - CATSRDRTTNTEAFF TGTGCCACCAGCAGAGACAGGACAACTAACACTGAAGCTTTCTTT
TRBD2 TRBJ2-7 TRBV7-9 17 once CASSPKPSRDYSYEQYF TGTGCCAGCAGCCCCAAACCTAGCCGGGACTACTCCTACGAGCAGTACTTC
- TRBJ2-2 TRBV27 14 - CASSLYEGAGELFF TGTGCCAGCAGTTTATATGAGGGGGCCGGGGAGCTGTTTTTT
- TRBJ1-1 TRBV7-9 13 few CASSAQVNTEAFF TGTGCCAGCAGCGCCCAGGTGAACACTGAAGCTTTCTTT
- TRBJ2-3 TRBV4-2 14 once CASSQAGQTDTQYF TGTGCCAGCAGCCAGGCCGGACAGACAGATACGCAGTATTTT
TRBD1 TRBJ1-2 TRBV5-6 16 - CASSWVIEQGADGYTF TGTGCCAGCAGCTGGGTCATTGAACAGGGGGCAGATGGCTACACCTTC
TRBD2 TRBJ2-3 TRBV13 14 - CASSASGGTDTQYF TGTGCCAGCAGCGCTAGCGGGGGCACAGATACGCAGTATTTT
TRBD2 TRBJ2-5 TRBV5-1 17 - CASSLERVGGARETQYF TGCGCCAGCAGCTTGGAACGGGTCGGGGGGGCCCGGGAGACCCAGTACTTC
TRBD2 TRBJ2-2 TRBV19 16 - CASMDPAGGLPGELFF TGTGCCAGTATGGACCCAGCGGGGGGGCTCCCCGGGGAGCTGTTTTTT
- TRBJ2-7 TRBV5-1 15 - CASSFSGRASYEQYF TGCGCCAGCAGCTTCTCGGGGAGAGCCTCCTACGAGCAGTACTTC
- TRBJ2-7 TRBV7-6 15 - CASSLAQGYSYEQYF TGTGCCAGCAGCTTAGCGCAGGGGTACTCCTACGAGCAGTACTTC
TRBD1 TRBJ1-1 TRBV2 14 - CASSEEQGAWGAFF TGTGCCAGCAGTGAAGAGCAGGGGGCATGGGGAGCTTTCTTT
- TRBJ2-7 TRBV6-5 13 - CASSYGQVYEQYF TGTGCCAGCAGTTATGGACAAGTCTACGAGCAGTACTTC
- TRBJ2-7 TRBV2 11 - CASWASYEQYF TGTGCCAGCTGGGCCTCCTACGAGCAGTACTTC
TRBD1 TRBJ1-5 TRBV5-1 17 - CASRKGTGANSNQPQHF TGCGCCAGCAGAAAAGGGACAGGGGCCAATAGCAATCAGCCCCAGCATTTT
- TRBJ1-1 TRBV7-8 13 - CASSLASEGEAFF TGTGCCAGCAGCTTAGCATCGGAGGGCGAAGCTTTCTTT
TRBD1 TRBJ1-1 TRBV28 14 few CASSRGQMNTEAFF TGTGCCAGCAGCCGGGGACAGATGAACACTGAAGCTTTCTTT
- TRBJ2-1 TRBV29-1 12 - CSVGRGNNEQFF TGCAGCGTTGGAAGGGGTAACAATGAGCAGTTCTTC
- TRBJ2-2 TRBV12-5 18 - CASGLVRSGTANTGELFF TGTGCTAGTGGTTTGGTAAGGTCGGGAACAGCGAACACCGGGGAGCTGTTTTTT
- TRBJ2-3 TRBV5-6 14 - CASSSRTGTDTQYF TGTGCCAGCAGCTCACGGACAGGCACAGATACGCAGTATTTT
- TRBJ1-2 TRBV21-1 17 - CASSKVNGDFDYYGYTF TGTGCCAGCAGCAAAGTGAATGGGGACTTCGATTACTATGGCTACACCTTC
- TRBJ1-2 TRBV6-5 14 - CASSTPGGAGGYTF TGTGCCAGCAGTACTCCGGGGGGCGCGGGTGGCTACACCTTC
- TRBJ2-5 TRBV4-3 15 - CASSQDRGEQETQYF TGCGCCAGCAGCCAAGATAGGGGTGAACAAGAGACCCAGTACTTC
TRBD1 TRBJ2-7 TRBV6-6 15 few CASSTEDRVAYEQYF TGTGCCAGCAGTACGGAGGACAGGGTTGCCTACGAGCAGTACTTC
- TRBJ2-7 TRBV4-1 14 - CASSPPLRYYEQYF TGCGCCAGCAGCCCCCCCCTCAGATATTACGAGCAGTACTTC
- TRBJ2-1 TRBV7-3 15 - CASSLLGQPGGEQFF TGTGCCAGCAGCTTACTTGGACAGCCGGGAGGCGAGCAGTTCTTC
- TRBJ1-1 TRBV11-2 14 - CASSLPLGATEAFF TGTGCCAGCAGCTTACCCTTAGGGGCCACTGAAGCTTTCTTT
- TRBJ2-3 TRBV5-1 15 - CASSLGLRRTDTQYF TGCGCCAGCAGCTTGGGACTTCGTCGCACAGATACGCAGTATTTT
TRBD1 TRBJ2-7 TRBV10-3 13 few CAISVGTGDEQYF TGTGCCATCAGTGTGGGGACAGGGGACGAGCAGTACTTC
- TRBJ2-5 TRBV30 12 - CARGSLQETQYF TGTGCCCGGGGGTCCCTCCAAGAGACCCAGTACTTC
TRBD1 TRBJ1-5 TRBV28 15 - CASREGTDSNQPQHF TGTGCCAGCAGAGAGGGGACAGATAGCAATCAGCCCCAGCATTTT
- TRBJ2-7 TRBV2 13 - CASSHDRTYEQYF TGTGCCAGCAGTCACGACAGAACCTACGAGCAGTACTTC
- TRBJ2-2 TRBV5-4 13 - CASSLAGTGELFF TGTGCCAGCAGCTTGGCGGGCACCGGGGAGCTGTTTTTT
- TRBJ1-1 TRBV15 14 - CATSRIAINTEAFF TGTGCCACCAGCAGGATAGCAATAAACACTGAAGCTTTCTTT
- TRBJ1-6 TRBV5-4 14 - CASSYRDTNSPLHF TGTGCCAGCAGCTACCGGGACACAAATTCACCCCTCCACTTT
TRBD1 TRBJ1-1 TRBV30 17 - CAWSDGTGMTGNTEAFF TGTGCCTGGAGCGACGGGACAGGGATGACGGGGAACACTGAAGCTTTCTTT